This entry lists 17 T cell receptor beta chains sequenced from one sample in a study of blood T cells in healthy people across ages (dated by TCRdb to 2013 to 2016). The library relied on 5' RACE. The sequencer listed for this sample is Illumina HiSeq 2500. A second roughly 7 to 11 cycle PCR used a sample-barcoded 5' primer and a J-beta primer mix. TCRdb's own reprocessing of the public reads used fastp at Q25 and MiXCR and kept productive beta chains. Duplicate CDR3 protein sequences are folded into a single record with the most common DNA and genes. The sample table lists about 1.1 million distinct CDR3 sequences, 35% to 40% of them with a count of one. Around 13% of the sample is held by the ten biggest clonotypes. The sequencing input was blood. The receptors originated from a man younger than 35 in good health.

The chain is built from TRBV29-1 and TRBJ1-1; D uncertain. The germline gives CDR1 SQVTM, CDR2 ANQGSEA. The V end lost 4 bases, the J end lost 7 bases, and 7 bases lay between the germline ends. The CDR3 is 10 residues long. CDR3 sequence: CSVAESEAFF. Here the CDR3 DNA reads TGCAGCGTTGCGGAAAGTGAAGCTTTCTTT. Drawing the rest from reference TRBV29-1 and TRBJ1-1, the complete variable domain is SAVISQKPSRDICQRGTSLTIQCQVDSQVTMMFWYRQQPGQSLTLIATANQGSEATYESGFVIDKFPISRPNLTFSTLTVSNMSPEDSSIYLCSVAESEAFFGQGTRLTVV.

This clonotype was observed a handful of times. This rearrangement joins TRBV12-3 or TRBV12-4 to TRBJ2-3; D is perhaps TRBD1 or TRBD2 (6 bases each). V was shortened by 3 bases and J by 2 bases, with 15 bases between the two germline ends. This CDR3 is built from 16 residues. The DNA of the CDR3 is TGTGCCAGCAGTTTCGGGGGCAGGCGATACACAGATACGCAGTATTTT. Translated, it gives CASSFGGRRYTDTQYF.

The chain joins TRBV10-3 to TRBJ1-2; 10 nucleotides agree with TRBD1. Germline V gene lookup returns CDR1 ENHRY and CDR2 SYGVKD. The CDR3 extends over 15 amino acids. Trimming at V came to 3 bases and at J to 7 bases, leaving 8 bases not matched to a gene. The CDR3 is CAISDSGTGVFGYTF. Here the CDR3 DNA reads TGTGCCATCAGTGATTCCGGGACAGGGGTGTTTGGCTACACCTTC.

There are a few counts of this clonotype. The chain joins TRBV15 to TRBJ1-2; D not certain. Trimming stripped 0 bases from V and 5 bases from J, with 13 bases between. The CDR3 is made up of 15 amino acids. The V gene's germline CDR1 is LNHNV and CDR2 YYDKDF (reference sequence). The CDR3 nucleotides are TGTGCCACCAGCAGAGATGAAGGCGGTGATTATGGCTACACCTTC. Translated: CATSRDEGGDYGYTF.

The chain links TRBV12-3 or TRBV12-4 to TRBJ1-1; D may be TRBD1 (5 bases). The length of the CDR3 is 15 residues. Trimming left V 5 bases short and J 0 bases short, with 13 bases between. The CDR3 nucleotides are TGTGCCAGCAGTAAAACCGGGACGTTGAACACTGAAGCTTTCTTT. Residues: CASSKTGTLNTEAFF.

CDR3: CASSNTNEQFF. Here the CDR3 DNA reads TGTGCCAGCAGTAATACGAATGAGCAGTTCTTC. The chain joins TRBV6-2 or TRBV6-3 to TRBJ2-1; D ambiguous. Germline V gene lookup returns CDR1 MNHEY and CDR2 SVGEGT. CDR3 length: 11 amino acids. Trimming removed 5 bases at V and 7 bases at J, with 6 bases between.

The rearrangement joins TRBV5-1 to TRBJ1-1; D is undetermined. V gave up 3 bases and J gave up 2 bases, with 11 bases separating them. The germline CDR1 and CDR2 sequences are SGHRS and YFSETQ. There are 14 residues in the CDR3. The CDR3 DNA reads TGCGCCAGCAGCTCCGGACCGATAAACACTGAAGCTTTCTTT. Translation: CASSSGPINTEAFF.

Only a few counts were recorded for this clonotype. The chain combines TRBV11-2 with TRBJ2-1; no reliable D call. CDR1 SGHAT and CDR2 FQNNGV come from the germline V gene. The CDR3 is made up of 13 amino acids. V lost 1 base and J 9 bases, leaving 10 bases between the germline ends. CDR3: CASSLGPRREQFF. CDR3 DNA sequence: TGTGCCAGCAGCTTAGGCCCGCGCCGTGAGCAGTTCTTC.

This rearrangement joins TRBV29-1 to TRBJ1-1; no reliable D call. The ends were cut back, 8 bases at V and 5 bases at J, with 12 bases in the middle. Per the germline V gene, CDR1 is SQVTM and CDR2 is ANQGSEA. The CDR3 sequence is 11 residues long. CDR3 residues: CSLNLGTEAFF. The CDR3 DNA sequence: TGCAGCCTCAACTTAGGGACTGAAGCTTTCTTT.

Only a few counts were recorded for this clonotype. CDR3 protein: CASSAMRGKNEQFF. For the CDR3, the DNA is TGTGCCAGCAGTGCGATGCGGGGTAAGAATGAGCAGTTCTTC. V gene TRBV27 combines with J gene TRBJ2-1; tentative D call: TRBD2 (6 bases). CDR3 length equals 14 residues. The V and J ends lost 5 bases and 7 bases respectively, with 15 bases between them. Germline loops: CDR1 MNHEY, CDR2 SMNVEV (reference sequence).

This chain uses TRBV10-3 with TRBJ1-1; TRBD1 aligns across 8 bases. CDR3 length: 15 amino acids. CDR1 is ENHRY, CDR2 SYGVKD, per germline. Losses at the gene ends were 3 bases for V and 0 bases for J; bases not matched to a gene: 3. CDR3 sequence (DNA): TGTGCCATCAGTGACGGCAGGGGGCTGAACACTGAAGCTTTCTTT. It encodes CAISDGRGLNTEAFF.

V usage is TRBV30 and J usage is TRBJ1-1; D gene unclear. Germline-derived CDR1 and CDR2 are GTSNPN and SVGIG (reference sequence). The V end lost 3 bases, the J end lost 7 bases, and 12 bases lay between the germline ends. This CDR3 comprises 12 residues. CDR3 bases: TGTGCCTGGAGCCCCTTTCCCGGTGAAGCTTTCTTT. Protein: CAWSPFPGEAFF.

The chain couples TRBV21-1 to TRBJ1-4; TRBD1 reflects the table's D call only, with no check against the DNA. TRBV21-1 is a pseudogene locus. The length of the CDR3 is 16 residues. DNA for the CDR3: TGTGCCAGCAGCACGAGGGACACCTCAACTAATGAAAAACTGTTTTTT. Its translation is CASSTRDTSTNEKLFF.

To note about this clonotype: It may be a read error: a sequence one base away is much more abundant. J is TRBJ2-5 and V is TRBV10-3; D remains unclear. Trimming removed 7 bases at V and 11 bases at J, with 17 bases between. Germline values: CDR1 ENHRY, CDR2 SYGVKD. The CDR3 is made up of 12 amino acids. For the CDR3, the DNA is TGTGCCATCACAGACACGTACAATGAGCAGTACTTC. Translated, it gives CAITDTYNEQYF.

The chain recombines TRBV19 with TRBJ2-3; D remains ambiguous. The CDR3 runs 14 residues. The germline CDR1 and CDR2 sequences are LNHDA and SQIVND (reference sequence). Between the trimmed V and J ends, which lost 3 bases and 0 bases, there was a span of 7 bases. In nucleotides, the CDR3 is TGTGCCAGTAGTATCCAGGTTAGCACAGATACGCAGTATTTT. Its protein product is CASSIQVSTDTQYF.

This clonotype was picked up many times. The rearrangement links TRBV7-2 to TRBJ2-7; D uncertain. The CDR3 has 13 amino acids. V was trimmed by 5 bases and J by 2 bases, leaving 10 bases between them. Germline-derived CDR1 and CDR2 are SGHTA and FQGNSA. The CDR3 region is CASSRLPTYEQYF. The CDR3 bases are TGTGCCAGCAGCCGTTTGCCCACCTACGAGCAGTACTTC. Together with reference TRBV7-2 and TRBJ2-7, the CDR3 gives the full variable domain: GAGVSQSPSNKVTEKGKDVELRCDPISGHTALYWYRQSLGQGLEFLIYFQGNSAPDKSGLPSDRFSAERTGGSVSTLTIQRTQQEDSAVYLCASSRLPTYEQYFGPGTRLTVT.

The V call is TRBV6-5, the J call TRBJ1-4, with TRBD1 as a possible D gene (5 bases). Trimming removed 0 bases at V and 5 bases at J, with 13 bases between. There are 16 residues in the CDR3. Germline V gives CDR1 MNHEY, CDR2 SVGAGI. The CDR3 region has the DNA TGTGCCAGCAGTTACTCCCCAGGGATGGTCAATGAAAAACTGTTTTTT. Translating it yields CASSYSPGMVNEKLFF.